The rows below give T cell receptor beta chains drawn from one sample of a study of T cells in Graves' hyperthyroidism and ophthalmopathy. TCRdb analysed the multiplex PCR reads with MiXCR anew, one entry per CDR3 protein. The table has approximately 590,000 distinct CDR3 sequences, around a sixth seen once; the top ten hold around 7.5%. The sequencing sample was made of blood. Receptors originate from a woman aged 30 to 39 with Graves' hyperthyroidism. Each CDR3 is given with its conserved first and last residue. D genes are given only for firm matches. A row's size may be missing; if present it is once, few, many or a size class.

V	J	size	D	CDR3	DNA
TRBV2	TRBJ1-2	many	-	CASSDSAPDGYTF	TGTGCCAGCAGTGACTCAGCCCCTGATGGCTACACCTTC
TRBV20-1	TRBJ2-7	few	TRBD1	CSARRTGAYEQYF	TGCAGTGCTAGGAGGACAGGAGCCTACGAGCAGTACTTC
TRBV10-2	TRBJ1-1	few	-	CASSLIGNTEAFF	TGCGCCAGCAGTCTGATAGGGAACACTGAAGCTTTCTTT
TRBV20-1	TRBJ2-1	-	-	CSARSGYNEQFF	TGCAGTGCTAGGTCGGGCTACAATGAGCAGTTCTTC
TRBV11-1	TRBJ2-1	-	TRBD1	CASSRQPEGAQRNEQFF	TGTGCCAGCAGCCGACAACCCGAGGGGGCGCAGCGCAATGAGCAGTTCTTC
TRBV7-9	TRBJ2-3	-	-	CASSLAESRKSTDTQYF	TGTGCCAGCAGCTTAGCGGAGTCTAGAAAAAGCACAGATACGCAGTATTTT
TRBV20-1	TRBJ1-5	few	-	CSELSNQPQHF	TGCAGTGAGTTAAGCAATCAGCCCCAGCATTTT
TRBV9	TRBJ1-5	-	-	CASSVNSHNQPQHF	TGTGCCAGCAGCGTCAACAGCCACAATCAGCCCCAGCATTTT
TRBV4-2	TRBJ1-1	-	-	CASSQDLGQPRRNTEAFF	TGTGCCAGCAGCCAAGATTTAGGGCAGCCCCGGAGAAACACTGAAGCTTTCTTT
TRBV6-1	TRBJ2-7	many	-	CASSRPGLSSSYEQYF	TGTGCCAGCAGTCGACCGGGACTTTCGAGCTCCTACGAGCAGTACTTC
TRBV29-1	TRBJ1-1	many	-	CSVEKEAQGEAFF	TGCAGCGTTGAAAAGGAGGCACAGGGAGAAGCTTTCTTT
TRBV3-1	TRBJ2-3	many	TRBD2	CASSHGLAGMYTQYF	TGTGCCAGCAGCCACGGACTAGCGGGAATGTATACGCAGTATTTT
TRBV13	TRBJ2-3	few	TRBD2	CASSTRSLAGVKDTQYF	TGTGCCAGCAGCACAAGAAGCCTAGCGGGAGTCAAAGATACGCAGTATTTT
TRBV20-1	TRBJ2-7	-	TRBD1	CSARRSGGQQYF	TGCAGTGCTAGAAGATCAGGGGGCCAGCAGTACTTC
TRBV13	TRBJ2-1	many	-	CASSLTWGKNEQFF	TGTGCCAGCAGCTTAACGTGGGGGAAAAATGAGCAGTTCTTC
TRBV27	TRBJ1-1	many	TRBD1	CASKPGQGAFGDTEAFF	TGTGCCAGCAAACCGGGACAGGGGGCTTTTGGGGACACTGAAGCTTTCTTT
TRBV29-1	TRBJ2-3	-	TRBD2	CSGTGTSSSTDTQYF	TGCAGTGGTACCGGGACTAGCTCCAGCACAGATACGCAGTATTTT
TRBV19	TRBJ1-5	-	-	CASRPGGAGNQPQHF	TGTGCCAGTAGGCCGGGAGGGGCTGGCAATCAGCCCCAGCATTTT
TRBV28	TRBJ1-1	many	-	CASTGRTEAFF	TGTGCCAGCACAGGGAGAACTGAAGCTTTCTTT
TRBV19	TRBJ2-3	-	-	CASRRGPGIFTDTQYF	TGTGCCAGTAGGCGGGGTCCCGGGATTTTTACAGATACGCAGTATTTT
TRBV4-1	TRBJ1-4	few	TRBD1	CASSQKPPGQGTIRTNEKLFF	TGCGCCAGCAGCCAGAAACCTCCGGGACAGGGGACGATTAGGACTAATGAAAAACTGTTTTTT
TRBV18	TRBJ2-7	many	-	CASSPLSGDSYEQYF	TGTGCCAGCTCACCATTGTCGGGAGACTCCTACGAGCAGTACTTC
TRBV2	TRBJ1-1	many	-	CASRELGIGQPPAKKDTEAFF	TGTGCCAGCAGAGAACTGGGGATCGGGCAGCCCCCAGCAAAAAAAGACACTGAAGCTTTCTTT
TRBV7-3	TRBJ2-3	-	TRBD2	CASSPRGGAGVVADTQYF	TGTGCCAGCAGCCCTCGGGGGGGTGCGGGAGTTGTTGCAGATACGCAGTATTTT
TRBV9	TRBJ1-1	-	-	CASSVVGGRNTEAFF	TGTGCCAGCAGCGTAGTCGGGGGTCGGAACACTGAAGCTTTCTTT
TRBV24-1	TRBJ1-2	-	-	CATSDHSFYGYTF	TGTGCCACCAGTGATCATTCGTTCTATGGCTACACCTTC
TRBV20-1	TRBJ2-1	-	TRBD2	CSFLFAGVNEQFF	TGCAGTTTCCTCTTCGCGGGAGTCAATGAGCAGTTCTTC
TRBV18	TRBJ2-5	many	TRBD2	CASSPLSGRQETQYF	TGTGCCAGCTCACCACTGAGCGGGAGGCAAGAGACCCAGTACTTC
TRBV11-2	TRBJ2-1	-	-	CASSLDSRAANEQFF	TGTGCCAGCAGCTTAGATAGCCGGGCCGCCAATGAGCAGTTCTTC
TRBV7-9	TRBJ2-7	few	-	CASSLEASATPYEQYF	TGTGCCAGCAGCTTAGAGGCTAGCGCCACCCCCTACGAGCAGTACTTC
TRBV3-1	TRBJ2-2	-	TRBD2	CASSQAIAGGTGELFF	TGTGCCAGCAGCCAGGCAATAGCGGGAGGCACCGGGGAGCTGTTTTTT
TRBV6-1	TRBJ1-5	many	-	CAGGVGVGGQHF	TGTGCCGGAGGAGTTGGGGTGGGCGGCCAGCATTTT
TRBV5-1	TRBJ2-1	-	TRBD1	CASSLPPGQRPSSYNEQFF	TGCGCCAGCAGCTTACCTCCGGGACAGAGACCCAGCTCCTACAATGAGCAGTTCTTC
TRBV27	TRBJ2-3	many	TRBD2	CASRGLAGGSTITDTQYF	TGTGCCAGCAGAGGACTAGCGGGAGGGTCTACCATCACAGATACGCAGTATTTT
TRBV2	TRBJ2-7	-	TRBD1	CASRRTGVAYEQYF	TGTGCCAGCAGGCGGACAGGGGTGGCCTACGAGCAGTACTTC
TRBV20-1	TRBJ1-5	-	-	CSARPEENQPQHF	TGCAGTGCTAGACCCGAAGAGAATCAGCCCCAGCATTTT
TRBV6-1	TRBJ2-1	-	TRBD2	CASRRPGLAGVNEQFF	TGTGCCAGCAGACGGCCGGGACTAGCGGGAGTCAATGAGCAGTTCTTC
TRBV28	TRBJ2-5	many	TRBD2	CASSSNGASGGETQYF	TGTGCCAGCAGTTCCAACGGGGCTAGCGGAGGTGAGACCCAGTACTTC
TRBV7-2	TRBJ1-5	many	TRBD1	CASSLHGTANQPQHF	TGTGCCAGCAGCTTGCACGGGACAGCTAATCAGCCCCAGCATTTT
TRBV20-1	TRBJ1-2	few	-	CSVSGEAGYTF	TGCAGTGTGTCAGGGGAGGCTGGCTACACCTTC
TRBV20-1	TRBJ2-7	-	TRBD2	CSAKYSGGARLSYEQYF	TGCAGTGCCAAATATAGCGGGGGTGCGAGACTCTCCTACGAGCAGTACTTC
TRBV7-3	TRBJ2-1	many	-	CASSLTYYNEQFF	TGTGCCAGCAGCTTAACCTACTACAATGAGCAGTTCTTC
TRBV30	TRBJ2-3	few	TRBD1	CAWSGPGQGSGLYTQYF	TGTGCCTGGAGTGGGCCGGGACAGGGGTCGGGATTGTATACGCAGTATTTT
TRBV5-1	TRBJ2-2	few	-	CASSYNPNTGELFF	TGCGCCAGCAGCTACAACCCTAACACCGGGGAGCTGTTTTTT
TRBV5-1	TRBJ2-1	-	TRBD2	CASSLSSPFRAGRVGEQFF	TGCGCCAGCAGCTTGAGTTCGCCGTTCCGGGCAGGGAGGGTTGGTGAGCAGTTCTTC
TRBV20-1	TRBJ2-1	many	-	CSARDPTEQFF	TGCAGTGCTAGAGATCCTACCGAGCAGTTCTTC
TRBV4-1	TRBJ2-3	-	TRBD2	CASSQDQTGVGEGDTQYF	TGCGCCAGCAGCCAAGATCAAACGGGAGTTGGGGAGGGAGATACGCAGTATTTT
TRBV7-9	TRBJ1-6	many	TRBD1	CASSLVQGRNSPLHF	TGTGCCAGCAGCTTAGTACAGGGGAGGAACTCACCCCTCCACTTT
TRBV29-1	TRBJ2-2	many	-	CSVDHGRNTGELFF	TGCAGCGTTGATCATGGCAGGAACACCGGGGAGCTGTTTTTT
TRBV20-1	TRBJ2-1	many	-	CSARLYNEQFF	TGCAGTGCTAGACTCTACAATGAGCAGTTCTTC
TRBV3-1	TRBJ2-7	-	-	CASSPRTFTYEQYF	TGTGCCAGCAGTCCCCGGACTTTTACCTACGAGCAGTACTTC
TRBV18	TRBJ2-7	few	-	CASSPLGDAYEQYF	TGTGCCAGCTCACCACTTGGGGACGCCTACGAGCAGTACTTC
TRBV2	TRBJ1-2	many	-	CASTEVRSWGYTF	TGTGCCAGCACTGAAGTAAGGTCTTGGGGCTACACCTTC
TRBV7-6	TRBJ2-3	many	TRBD2	CASSLVGLAGGQADTQYF	TGTGCCAGCAGCTTAGTGGGGCTAGCGGGAGGCCAGGCAGATACGCAGTATTTT